The count of the clone carrying this TCR beta chain is one. What it recognizes is unknown. CDR3 length: 16 amino acids. Germline values: CDR1 SGHNT, CDR2 YENEEA. The V end lost 2 bases, the J end lost 0 bases, and 11 bases lay between the germline ends. This specimen belongs to a study of cytotoxic CD8 clonotypes in ibrutinib-treated CLL. Study conclusions and caveats: Relative to age-matched healthy donors, clonality at baseline was higher, and it tracked circulating CD8+ T-cell counts.

The protocol was immunoSEQ multiplex PCR, while the TCRdb copy is restricted to in-frame clones and leaves out a portion. Here the sample spans approximately 300,000 clones, around four fifths being singletons. The sequence was obtained from a human donor with chronic lymphocytic leukemia. This specimen consisted of PBMCs, obtained before ibrutinib treatment. V gene TRBV11-3 combines with J gene TRBJ1-5; the D gene is possibly TRBD1 (6 bases). The CDR3 reads CASSLHRDGSNQPQHF. CDR3 coding DNA: TGTGCCAGCAGCTTACACAGGGACGGTAGCAATCAGCCCCAGCATTTT.